Below are 17 T cell receptor beta chains sequenced from a single sample in a study of T-cell reconstitution after alpha-beta-depleted transplantation in children. It was with unique molecular identifiers that the TCRbeta library was prepared. Using its own MiXCR run on the PCR reads, TCRdb lists one record per CDR3 protein. The repertoire holds 600,000 to 700,000 distinct CDR3 sequences, with roughly 17% as singletons. The sample in question was PBMCs from the stem cell graft donor, obtained from the stem cell graft. The receptor set was obtained from a human donor who donated a stem cell graft to a child with acute myeloid leukemia.

The rearrangement links TRBV5-5 to TRBJ1-3; D is uncertain. Germline CDR1 and CDR2: SGHKS and YYEKEE (reference sequence). The CDR3 is made up of 15 amino acids. Trimming cost V 2 bases and J 0 bases, with 9 bases left between them. The CDR3 DNA reads TGTGCCAGCAGCTTCCCCGGGGTCTCTGGAAACACCATATATTTT. Translating it yields CASSFPGVSGNTIYF.

This clonotype showed up just once. This CDR3 is missing its conserved last phenylalanine or tryptophan, likely due to a read error. The rearrangement links TRBV27 to TRBJ2-4; TRBD2 might be the D (6 bases). In germline, CDR1 is MNHEY, CDR2 SMNVEV (reference sequence). The CDR3 is 12 amino acids. V was trimmed by 5 bases and J by 6 bases, leaving 8 bases between them. The CDR3 DNA follows: TGTGCCAGCAGTGCGGGGAGAAACATTCAGTACTGC. This sequence encodes CASSAGRNIQYC.

This clonotype showed up many times. The chain has TRBV20-1 and TRBJ2-1, with D perhaps TRBD2 (6 bases). The CDR3 extends over 16 amino acids. Germline CDR1 reads DFQATT; CDR2 reads SNEGSKA (reference sequence). Trimming stripped 1 base from V and 4 bases from J, with 17 bases between. CDR3 sequence reads: CSARALASIRYNEQFF. CDR3 in DNA: TGCAGTGCTAGAGCTCTAGCGTCGATCCGGTACAATGAGCAGTTCTTC.

The chain joins TRBV7-9 to TRBJ2-1; unclear D gene. From germline, CDR1 is SEHNR and CDR2 FQNEAQ (reference sequence). V was trimmed by 2 bases and J by 5 bases, leaving 16 bases between them. The CDR3 consists of 16 residues. This CDR3 is CASSLLPSSVDNEQFF. The CDR3 coding sequence is TGTGCCAGCAGCTTACTCCCCAGTAGTGTGGACAATGAGCAGTTCTTC.

This clonotype was detected only a few times. The chain carries TRBV4-2 and TRBJ1-2; TRBD1 agrees at 7 bases. V trimming: 8 bases; J trimming: 2 bases; junction bases outside the gene matches: 5. The CDR3 consists of 13 residues. CDR1 is LGHNA and CDR2 is YNFKEQ in the germline V gene. The CDR3 loop is CASVGQLNYGYTF. DNA for the CDR3: TGTGCCAGCGTGGGACAGCTAAACTATGGCTACACCTTC.

This clonotype was counted a few times. The chain's CDR3 is CASSLILLQETQYF. CDR3 in DNA: TGTGCCAGCAGCTTAATATTGCTCCAAGAGACCCAGTACTTC. The rearrangement joins TRBV7-8 to TRBJ2-5; D gene unclear. Germline V gene data show CDR1 as SGHVS and CDR2 as FQNEAQ. Trimming took 2 bases from V and 1 from J, leaving 8 bases between them. This CDR3 region has 14 residues.

The chain combines TRBV30 with TRBJ2-7; possible D gene TRBD1, 6 bases. Trimming left V 4 bases short and J 5 bases short, with 15 bases between. The CDR3 length is 13 residues. The germline CDR1 and CDR2 sequences are GTSNPN and SVGIG (reference sequence). CDR3 loop: CAWNGGLFDEQYF. The CDR3 DNA is TGTGCCTGGAATGGGGGCCTCTTCGACGAGCAGTACTTC.

At least ten counts were recorded for this clonotype. The CDR3 sequence is CASSYFGQRNQPQHF. The CDR3 nucleotides are TGTGCCAGCAGTTACTTTGGGCAACGAAATCAGCCCCAGCATTTT. The J gene is TRBJ1-5, the V gene TRBV27; no clear D. Germline CDR1 MNHEY, CDR2 SMNVEV (reference sequence). This CDR3 contains 15 residues. V lost 4 bases and J lost 4, with 14 bases in between.

This clonotype came up a few times. This rearrangement joins TRBV4-3 to TRBJ1-3; D remains unclear. V was pared by 0 bases and J by 0 bases, with 15 bases between. Germline loops: CDR1 LGHNA, CDR2 YSLEER. The CDR3 has 18 residues. The CDR3 DNA follows: TGCGCCAGCAGCCAAGAAGTAAGGGTCGGAGCCTCTGGAAACACCATATATTTT. It yields the protein CASSQEVRVGASGNTIYF.

The table lists this clonotype with many counts. The chain combines TRBV7-9 with TRBJ1-2, with 8 nucleotides matching TRBD1. Germline CDR1 SEHNR, CDR2 FQNEAQ (reference sequence). The CDR3 runs to 16 residues. J lost 0 bases, V lost 5 bases, and 8 bases had no gene match. In nucleotides, the CDR3 is TGTGCCAGCAGCCGACAGGGGCTGAATACTAACTATGGCTACACCTTC. It specifies CASSRQGLNTNYGYTF.

The chain has TRBV5-1 and TRBJ2-2; D might be TRBD2 (6 bases). V lost 6 bases and J lost 2, with 11 bases in between. Germline V gene sequence: CDR1 SGHRS, CDR2 YFSETQ. The CDR3 has 14 amino acids. The CDR3 DNA is TGCGCCAGCATCAGTAGCGGAAACACCGGGGAGCTGTTTTTT. Amino acid sequence: CASISSGNTGELFF.

The sample holds many counts of this clonotype. The rearrangement uses TRBV20-1 and TRBJ1-4; D uncertain. Germline CDR1 is DFQATT and CDR2 is SNEGSKA (reference sequence). The CDR3 sequence is 15 residues long. Trimming removed 0 bases at V and 3 bases at J, with 11 bases between. The CDR3 here is CSARDWAQPNEKLFF. The CDR3 DNA is TGCAGTGCTAGAGATTGGGCACAGCCTAATGAAAAACTGTTTTTT.

This chain uses TRBV5-1 with TRBJ1-6; perhaps TRBD1 as D (6 bases). Trimming pared 1 base from V and 7 bases from J, leaving 12 bases between. CDR3 size: 15 residues. CDR1 is SGHRS, CDR2 YFSETQ, per germline. The CDR3 is CASSLNMGGNSPLHF. CDR3 DNA: TGCGCCAGCAGCTTGAATATGGGGGGCAATTCACCCCTCCACTTT.

This clonotype was found a few times. The V and J genes are TRBV5-5 and TRBJ2-4; a possible D gene is TRBD2 (5 bases). The CDR3 runs 16 residues. V lost 4 bases, J lost 0 bases, and 14 bases lay in between. Germline values: CDR1 SGHKS, CDR2 YYEKEE (reference sequence). CDR3 region: CASSPGGDLAKNIQYF. The CDR3 coding sequence is TGTGCCAGCAGCCCCGGAGGAGATCTAGCCAAAAACATTCAGTACTTC.

In this sample, this clonotype turned up a few times. This chain links TRBV4-1 with TRBJ1-2; TRBD1 might be the D (6 bases). Looked up from germline, CDR1 is MGHRA and CDR2 is YSYEKL. The CDR3 runs to 14 residues. Trimming removed 1 base from V and 5 bases from J, with 11 bases in between. The CDR3 sequence: CASSQGTVGYGYTF. CDR3 DNA sequence: TGCGCCAGCAGCCAAGGGACAGTAGGATATGGCTACACCTTC.

This clonotype appeared a few times. This chain connects TRBV12-3 or TRBV12-4 to TRBJ2-3; D unresolved. The CDR3 is 15 amino acids. V lost 6 bases to trimming and J lost 1 base, with 14 bases between them. The CDR3 DNA is TGTGCCAGCAGCGAGGCGCTTCATCGCACAGATACGCAGTATTTT. The encoded protein is CASSEALHRTDTQYF.

The genes are TRBV7-3 and TRBJ2-2, with 9 bases matching TRBD1. CDR1 and CDR2 from the germline V gene are SGHTA and FQGTGA. The CDR3 has 17 amino acids. V gave up 5 bases and J gave up 4 bases; unmatched junction bases: 11. CDR3 nucleotides: TGTGCCAGCAGCCCACGGGCCGGGACAGGGATCACCGGGGAGCTGTTTTTT. It specifies CASSPRAGTGITGELFF.